The sequence of this T cell receptor (beta chain) was determined in a study of blood T cell repertoires in COVID-19. Germline V gene data show CDR1 as SGDLS and CDR2 as YYNGEE. The length of the CDR3 is 14 residues. V was shortened by 3 bases and J by 7 bases, with 16 bases between the two germline ends. In the authors' workflow: Reference gene primers were amplified, and this amplification served to estimate nucleated cell counts. TCRdb's table, derived via immunoSEQ multiplex PCR, lists solely in-frame clones and lacks some. From that table come the V and J calls and clone size; the DNA was used to work out D and trimming. The table includes about 120,000 clones, around nine tenths detected once.

The clonotype was recovered from a woman aged 50 to 60 with acute or convalescent COVID-19. The chain uses TRBV9 and TRBJ1-2; no firm D call. The sequencing sample was made of peripheral blood. The CDR3 DNA is TGTGCCAGCAGCGCCACAGAATCCCTCTTTGGCTACACCTTC. This sequence encodes CASSATESLFGYTF.